These T cell receptor beta chains were read from a single sample in a study of control samples from healthy donors and cancer patients. Clones were read by immunoSEQ multiplex PCR, and TCRdb kept only the in-frame ones, dropping some. In the table there are fewer than 90,000 clones, 80% to 90% of which are singletons. The source material was PBMCs. The receptors here all came from a woman in her sixties or seventies with head and neck cancer. The CDR3 runs from the conserved cysteine through the conserved F or W. A D gene is named only where the DNA matches it firmly. Clone size is shown for a subset of rows, as once, few, many or a class of expanded clone.

V,J,size,D,DNA,CDR3
TRBV12-3/TRBV12-4,TRBJ2-5,-,-,TGTGCCAGCAGTCTAACAGAGACCCAGTACTTC,CASSLTETQYF
TRBV7-3,TRBJ2-3,once,-,TGTGCCAGCAGCTTAAGTTCACTCGCGCCAGATACGCAGTATTTT,CASSLSSLAPDTQYF
TRBV5-6,TRBJ2-6,-,TRBD1,TGTGCCAGCAGCCGGGACAGCGTCTCTGGGGCCAACGTCCTGACTTTC,CASSRDSVSGANVLTF
TRBV4-1,TRBJ2-2,-,TRBD2,TGCGCCAGCAGCCCAGGGGTCCTTCGGCGGGAGGTGGGCACCGGGGAGCTGTTTTTT,CASSPGVLRREVGTGELFF
TRBV6-1,TRBJ2-5,-,TRBD2,TGTGCCAGCAGTGAACGGGGAGGGCCCCAAGAGACCCAGTACTTC,CASSERGGPQETQYF
TRBV9,TRBJ2-3,-,-,TGTGCCAGCACCTCAACTACCCGCTCCACAGATACGCAGTATTTT,CASTSTTRSTDTQYF
TRBV28,TRBJ1-1,-,-,TGTGCCAGCAGTTTGCAGGTCACCAATGGTGAAGCTTTCTTT,CASSLQVTNGEAFF
TRBV9,TRBJ2-3,-,TRBD1,TGTGCCAGCAGCCCATGGACAGGGGGCACAGATACGCAGTATTTT,CASSPWTGGTDTQYF
TRBV28,TRBJ1-1,-,-,TGTGCCAGCAGTTTATCGGACAGGAACACTGAAGCTTTCTTT,CASSLSDRNTEAFF
TRBV5-4,TRBJ2-1,once,-,TGTGCCAGCAGCTTGGATATAGCGAGCAATGAGCAGTTCTTC,CASSLDIASNEQFF
TRBV12-5,TRBJ1-6,-,TRBD1,TGTGCTAGTGGTTTCAAAAAGCGGGACAGGTCGCCAGGTAATTCACCCCTCCACTTT,CASGFKKRDRSPGNSPLHF
TRBV29-1,TRBJ1-1,-,TRBD1,TGCAGCGTGTTCAAGGGGGGACAGCTTAACACTGAAGCTTTCTTT,CSVFKGGQLNTEAFF
TRBV7-8,TRBJ1-4,-,-,TGTGCCAGCAGAAAATTTGGAATTGAGAATGAAAAACTGTTTTTT,CASRKFGIENEKLFF
TRBV29-1,TRBJ2-1,-,-,TGCAGCGGGGGACTGGATTACAATGAGCAGTTCTTC,CSGGLDYNEQFF
TRBV6-4,TRBJ2-2,medium-sized,TRBD1,TGTGCCAGCAGTGAAGGGACAGGGGTTGCCGGGGAGCTGTTTTTT,CASSEGTGVAGELFF
TRBV28,TRBJ1-5,-,-,TGTGCCAGCATTGCCGGGAGCAATCAGCCCCAGCATTTT,CASIAGSNQPQHF
TRBV18,TRBJ1-1,-,TRBD1,TGTGCCAGCTCACCCTGGGACAGGGGAAACACTGAAGCTTTCTTT,CASSPWDRGNTEAFF
TRBV5-1,TRBJ1-1,-,TRBD1,TGCGCCAGCAGCTTGGAAACCCCGGGACAGCAGAAAGCTTTCTTT,CASSLETPGQQKAFF
TRBV9,TRBJ2-3,-,-,TGTGCCAGCAGCGTAGCAATCGAAAAACACACAGATACGCAGTATTTT,CASSVAIEKHTDTQYF
TRBV5-1,TRBJ1-1,-,-,TGCGCCAGCAGCTTGGACAGTTCGAACACTGAAGCTTTCTTT,CASSLDSSNTEAFF
TRBV21-1,TRBJ2-1,-,-,TGTGCCAGCAGCAAACCGACAGGGGTTTATCAGGGTCGTTCGGATGAGCAGTTCTTC,CASSKPTGVYQGRSDEQFF